These T cell receptor beta chains were read from a single sample in a study of CD8 T cells in Susac syndrome. Each CDR3 protein is one row after TCRdb ran MiXCR on the immunoSEQ multiplex PCR reads. The repertoire has more than 110,000 distinct CDR3 sequences, over 85% of them found once; the top ten carry approximately 0.27%. The sequencing sample was made of CD8+ T cells from PBMCs. Receptor source: a human donor in good health. Each CDR3 is given with its conserved first and last residue. D genes are given only for firm matches. A row's size may be missing; if present it is once, few, many or a size class.

-	TRBD1	TRBV7-8	TRBJ2-4	CASSGTGGIAKNIQYF	TGTGCCAGCAGCGGGACAGGTGGGATAGCCAAAAACATTCAGTACTTC
-	-	TRBV30	TRBJ2-7	CAWSDGFYEQYF	TGTGCCTGGAGTGACGGGTTCTACGAGCAGTACTTC
-	-	TRBV5-6	TRBJ2-1	CASSLVSAYNEQFF	TGTGCCAGCAGCTTGGTCTCGGCATACAATGAGCAGTTCTTC
-	-	TRBV27	TRBJ1-5	CASSLSVNQPQHF	TGTGCCAGCAGTTTATCAGTTAATCAGCCCCAGCATTTT
-	TRBD2	TRBV29-1	TRBJ2-7	CSVLAGEFDEQYF	TGCAGCGTTTTAGCGGGAGAATTCGACGAGCAGTACTTC
-	-	TRBV27	TRBJ1-5	CASSLGLTNQPQHF	TGTGCCAGCAGTTTAGGGCTAACCAATCAGCCCCAGCATTTT
-	-	TRBV27	TRBJ1-1	CASSLVQNTEAFF	TGTGCCAGCAGTTTAGTCCAGAACACTGAAGCTTTCTTT
-	-	TRBV29-1	TRBJ1-1	CSAGSINPLRFDTEAFF	TGCAGCGCCGGATCGATAAACCCACTCCGTTTCGACACTGAAGCTTTCTTT
-	-	TRBV7-6	TRBJ2-1	CASSSVLTDDNEQFF	TGTGCCAGCAGCTCCGTCTTGACTGACGACAATGAGCAGTTCTTC
once	-	TRBV6-4	TRBJ2-1	CASSEGTHNEQFF	TGTGCCAGCAGTGAGGGCACCCACAATGAGCAGTTCTTC
-	-	TRBV9	TRBJ2-7	CASSEGTGYEQYF	TGTGCCAGCAGCGAGGGAACTGGCTACGAGCAGTACTTC
-	-	TRBV29-1	TRBJ1-2	CSVVTPLYGYTF	TGCAGCGTCGTGACCCCTCTTTATGGCTACACCTTC
-	-	TRBV7-9	TRBJ2-7	CASSLGVVAGEQYF	TGTGCCAGCAGCTTAGGGGTTGTGGCGGGCGAGCAGTACTTC
-	-	TRBV30	TRBJ1-4	CAWREGHSYNEKLFF	TGTGCCTGGAGAGAGGGACACTCGTATAATGAAAAACTGTTTTTT
-	TRBD2	TRBV29-1	TRBJ2-3	CSVNPSGRDTDTQYF	TGCAGCGTAAACCCTAGCGGGAGGGACACAGATACGCAGTATTTT
-	TRBD2	TRBV3-1	TRBJ2-7	CASSQTSVNYEQYF	TGTGCCAGCAGCCAAACTAGCGTAAACTACGAGCAGTACTTC
-	-	TRBV20-1	TRBJ2-3	CSASSYGGTDTQYF	TGCAGTGCTAGCTCCTACGGGGGCACAGATACGCAGTATTTT
-	-	TRBV12-3/TRBV12-4	TRBJ2-3	CASSPINTRDTQYF	TGTGCCAGCAGCCCAATTAATACCCGAGATACGCAGTATTTT
-	-	TRBV5-1	TRBJ2-7	CASSLREQSSYEQYF	TGCGCCAGCAGCTTGAGGGAACAGAGTTCCTACGAGCAGTACTTC
-	-	TRBV11-2	TRBJ2-5	CASSPYGINQYF	TGTGCCAGCAGCCCCTACGGGATAAACCAGTACTTC
-	-	TRBV30	TRBJ1-2	CAWSPGTWGYGYTF	TGTGCCTGGAGCCCAGGGACTTGGGGCTATGGCTACACCTTC
-	-	TRBV24-1	TRBJ1-5	CATSEGRGVNQPQHF	TGTGCCACCAGTGAGGGCAGGGGAGTAAATCAGCCCCAGCATTTT
-	TRBD1	TRBV20-1	TRBJ1-2	CSSADRPLYGYTF	TGCAGTTCCGCGGACAGGCCTCTCTATGGCTACACCTTC
-	-	TRBV19	TRBJ2-7	CASSVNRDEQYF	TGTGCCAGTAGTGTGAACAGGGACGAGCAGTACTTC
-	-	TRBV6-6	TRBJ2-7	CASSFGGNEQYF	TGTGCCAGCAGTTTTGGAGGTAACGAGCAGTACTTC
-	-	TRBV19	TRBJ1-5	CASSIAMQPQHF	TGTGCCAGTAGTATAGCGATGCAGCCCCAGCATTTT
once	-	TRBV24-1	TRBJ2-2	CATLPGELFF	TGTGCCACTCTCCCCGGGGAGCTGTTTTTT
-	TRBD2	TRBV27	TRBJ2-2	CASSLFLAATGELFF	TGTGCCAGCAGTTTATTCCTAGCGGCCACCGGGGAGCTGTTTTTT
-	TRBD2	TRBV24-1	TRBJ2-1	CATSDLGTSGSNEQFF	TGTGCCACCAGTGATTTAGGGACTAGCGGGAGTAATGAGCAGTTCTTC
-	-	TRBV6-4	TRBJ2-1	CASSDEPYNEQFF	TGTGCCAGCAGTGACGAGCCGTACAATGAGCAGTTCTTC
once	-	TRBV28	TRBJ2-7	CASSFNVRVGLGEQYF	TGTGCCAGCAGTTTTAACGTAAGGGTCGGCCTCGGTGAGCAGTACTTC
-	-	TRBV15	TRBJ2-3	CATSTANTDTQYF	TGTGCCACCAGCACAGCCAACACAGATACGCAGTATTTT
-	-	TRBV25-1	TRBJ1-1	CASSVRQGGGEAFF	TGTGCCAGCAGTGTGAGGCAGGGTGGTGGTGAAGCTTTCTTT
-	TRBD2	TRBV29-1	TRBJ2-1	CSVEDEGLAGGEQFF	TGCAGCGTTGAAGATGAGGGACTAGCGGGAGGTGAGCAGTTCTTC
-	-	TRBV20-1	TRBJ2-4	CSASERAGQPLAKNIQYF	TGCAGTGCTAGTGAACGCGCGGGACAGCCACTAGCCAAAAACATTCAGTACTTC
-	-	TRBV27	TRBJ2-7	CASSFVHWSYEQYF	TGTGCCAGCAGTTTTGTACATTGGTCCTACGAGCAGTACTTC
-	-	TRBV7-8	TRBJ2-4	CASSFWEDKNIQYF	TGTGCCAGCAGCTTCTGGGAGGACAAAAACATTCAGTACTTC
-	TRBD2	TRBV27	TRBJ2-7	CASSSLAGGIYEQYF	TGTGCCAGCAGTTCATTAGCGGGAGGCATATACGAGCAGTACTTC
-	-	TRBV7-9	TRBJ2-5	CASSPWGIEETQYF	TGTGCCAGCAGCCCATGGGGGATCGAAGAGACCCAGTACTTC
-	-	TRBV7-9	TRBJ2-3	CASSPDTADTQYF	TGTGCCAGCAGCCCGGACACGGCAGATACGCAGTATTTT
-	TRBD2	TRBV20-1	TRBJ2-7	CSARGLGQMEQYF	TGCAGTGCTAGGGGACTAGGTCAAATGGAGCAGTACTTC
-	-	TRBV6-5	TRBJ2-1	CASSLRSGSGNEQFF	TGTGCCAGCTCCCTGCGGTCAGGGTCAGGCAATGAGCAGTTCTTC
-	-	TRBV20-1	TRBJ1-1	CSALTGSHTEAFF	TGCAGTGCTTTAACAGGGTCCCACACTGAAGCTTTCTTT